The entry below gives a single T cell receptor beta chain sequence along with its context. Its matching antigen is unknown. There are 14 residues in the CDR3. The V end lost 4 bases, the J end lost 11 bases, and 18 bases lay between the germline ends. Germline CDR1 reads LGHDT; CDR2 reads YNNKEL (reference sequence). This entry comes from a study of CD8+CD57+ T cells in acquired aplastic anemia. As for the study in general: Sorted CD4+ and CD8+ cells gave an average of 3.2 ug of DNA. Points from the study as a whole: Significance was not reached for CD8+ Simpson's diversity between patients and controls.

Sequencing was done on patients that had shown CD8+CD57+ cell expansion by flow cytometry. Genomic DNA was employed as the template in profiling TCR beta VDJ and CDR3. MiXCR, run by TCRdb on the reads, gives a single entry per CDR3 protein. Here the sample spans hundreds of thousands of distinct CDR3 sequences, 25% to 40% being singletons. This sequence originates from a human donor with aplastic anemia. The rearrangement uses TRBV3-1 and TRBJ1-5, with TRBD1 as a possible D gene (5 bases). The material sequenced was sorted CD4+, CD8+, or CD8+CD57+ T cells (not recorded which) from PBMCs. The DNA for the CDR3 is TGTGCCAGCAGCCCGGGACTGGGAAATATGGCCCAGCATTTT. Translating it yields CASSPGLGNMAQHF.